The text below deals with one TCR beta chain. This clonotype was seen ten or more times. Its antigen is unknown. Per-nucleotide qualities are absent, and no much larger clonotype sits a single base away. This sample was included in a study of blood T cells in healthy people across ages (dated by TCRdb to the mid-2010s). For the study in its entirety: In model experiments, roughly one uniquely barcoded TCR beta cDNA molecule per two T cells was captured by template switching. Using the same blood draw, the study looked at two additional independent replicas of 1 million unique cDNA reads for two donors, one aged 18 to 29 and the other aged 80 or older. The donors were divided into four age groups: young (average about 16 years), middle-aged (roughly 42), aged (around 67) and long-lived (about 80). The study measured age-related changes in TCR beta repertoire diversity using deep sequencing normalized with unique cDNA molecular identifiers. To avoid experimental bias, donors of different ages were spread randomly across the sequencing lanes.

To prepare the library, 5' RACE was applied. A second PCR of about 6 to 11 cycles was performed with a sample-barcoded 5' primer and a J-beta primer mix. A template-switch 5' adaptor carrying 12 random nucleotides introduced a unique molecular identifier onto each TCR beta cDNA molecule. Each sample yielded at least 2.5 million CDR3-containing paired-end reads. First-strand cDNA was synthesized from all RNA with the Mint cDNA synthesis kit, primed by a TRBC-specific oligonucleotide. Following uracil-DNA glycosylase treatment, a first 18-cycle PCR with universal primers M1SS and BC2_uni_R was performed on all cDNA. The study's own analysis went as follows. Normalization of each sample was performed by random selection of 1 million high-quality reads, each carrying a distinct molecular identifier. Reads with shared molecular identifiers were discarded instead of being binned into consensus sequences. CDR3 identification, clonotype clustering and error correction used MiTCR with a Q25 quality threshold and the strictest error-elimination algorithm. A nonparametric unseen species model with Euler transformation was used to estimate a lower bound on total TCR beta diversity. The raw public data were reprocessed by TCRdb itself: fastp quality trimming at Q25, MiXCR clonotype calling, in-frame beta chains only. For every CDR3 protein sequence, its rows merge into one entry that carries the most common genes and DNA. Here the V and J calls rest on TCRdb's processing, not on the authors' analysis. The sample data list approximately 1,700,000 distinct CDR3 sequences, and roughly two fifths of these were observed just once. The ten largest account for roughly 24% of the sample.

The donors were around 39 Caucasian individuals from Russia, aged 6 to 90 years, who were systemically healthy. Roughly 10 milliliters of peripheral blood were collected from each donor into EDTA-treated Vacutainer tubes. Ficoll-Paque density-gradient centrifugation was used to isolate PBMCs, with at least 6.5 million per sample. Total RNA, at least 6 micrograms per sample, was extracted from PBMCs with Trizol reagent. For every donor, an aliquot of PBMCs went through flow cytometry to measure the percentages of naive CD45RAhigh/CD27high T cells. Study-level results and caveats: The percentage of naive T cells measured by flow cytometry correlated strongly with observed TCR beta diversity. Conclusive comparison of naive and antigen-experienced compartments was prevented by the profiling of bulk unsorted PBMCs. The long-lived group showed more naive CD4+ T cells, fewer expanded clones and increased TCR diversity than the aged group, suggesting age selection. Donor CMV infection status was unknown, potentially confounding age-related changes in expanded clonotypes. Estimates of total diversity based on one million sequenced T cells were considered lower bounds and underestimates. Observed TCR beta diversity per million T cells fell roughly linearly with age, and a significant reduction was already apparent by age roughly 40.

Reading the germline V gene gives CDR1 SGHTA and CDR2 FQGNSA. The junction shows trimming of 4 bases on V and 2 bases on J, plus 11 bases between the germline ends. Measured from the cysteine to the phenylalanine, the CDR3 is 14 residues long. CDR3 DNA only is kept here, 42 bases in frame from base 1. The clonotype was recovered from a human donor in good health. Sequenced sample: blood. Rearrangement joined TRBV7-2 to TRBJ1-2; TRBD1 is a weak D gene call, 5 bases matching. DNA sequence: TGTGCCAGCAGCTCCACGACAGCCAACTATGGCTACACCTTC. It encodes CASSSTTANYGYTF.